This is a list of T cell receptor beta chains from one sample in a study of cytomegalovirus exposure and HLA in healthy donors. Profiled with immunoSEQ multiplex PCR; TCRdb holds only in-frame clones, not every one. Of around 150,000 clones in the sample, more than 70% were seen once. Sequenced input: PBMCs. The receptors stem from a male donor in good health and CMV-seropositive. CDR3s include the opening cysteine and the closing phenylalanine or tryptophan. D genes are given only for firm matches. The size entry is marked missing in some rows and otherwise reads once, few, many or a size class.

v_gene,abundance,d_gene,j_gene,CDR3aa,CDR3nt
TRBV10-3,.,.,TRBJ2-7,CAISGGDLGSYEQYF,TGTGCCATCAGTGGAGGGGACTTGGGTTCGTACGAGCAGTACTTC
TRBV18,.,TRBD2,TRBJ2-3,CASGAASGRSSDTQYF,TGTGCCAGCGGGGCCGCTAGCGGGAGGTCCTCAGATACGCAGTATTTT
TRBV6-5,.,.,TRBJ2-1,CASAPRPGSPNEQFF,TGTGCCAGCGCGCCCCGCCCGGGAAGCCCGAATGAGCAGTTCTTC
TRBV27,.,TRBD1,TRBJ1-3,CASSGTGLSGNTIYF,TGTGCCAGCAGTGGGACAGGGCTCTCTGGAAACACCATATATTTT
TRBV30,.,TRBD1,TRBJ1-3,CACDREDSRVTIYF,TGTGCCTGCGACAGGGAAGATAGCCGAGTCACCATATATTTT
TRBV7-2,few,TRBD2,TRBJ2-1,CASGRGGSGRNEQFF,TGTGCCAGCGGCAGGGGTGGTAGCGGGAGAAATGAGCAGTTCTTC
TRBV30,.,TRBD2,TRBJ2-1,CASTGLAESGEQFF,TGTGCCTCAACGGGACTAGCGGAAAGTGGTGAGCAGTTCTTC
TRBV19,.,TRBD1,TRBJ2-7,CASSTGQVMGEQYF,TGTGCCAGTAGTACGGGACAGGTTATGGGGGAGCAGTACTTC
TRBV11-2,.,TRBD2,TRBJ2-2,CASSASGGRWAGELFF,TGTGCCAGCAGCGCCTCGGGGGGAAGGTGGGCCGGGGAGCTGTTTTTT
TRBV27,.,.,TRBJ1-5,CASSPGQLNQPQHF,TGTGCCAGCAGTCCCGGACAGTTAAATCAGCCCCAGCATTTT
TRBV27,few,.,TRBJ1-5,CASSSHNQPQHF,TGTGCCAGCAGTTCACACAATCAGCCCCAGCATTTT
TRBV27,.,TRBD2,TRBJ2-1,CASSPGLAGVNEQFF,TGTGCCAGCAGCCCGGGACTAGCGGGAGTGAATGAGCAGTTCTTC
TRBV28,.,TRBD1,TRBJ1-2,CASSLGTGGLGYTF,TGTGCCAGCAGTCTGGGGACAGGGGGCCTTGGCTACACCTTC
TRBV4-1,.,TRBD1,TRBJ2-7,CASSHGTARYEQYF,TGCGCCAGCAGCCACGGGACAGCCCGCTACGAGCAGTACTTC
TRBV6-5,.,.,TRBJ1-5,CASRPGQGDQPQHF,TGTGCCAGCCGCCCGGGTCAGGGTGATCAGCCCCAGCATTTT
TRBV28,.,.,TRBJ2-3,CASSFTLHGSGPDTQYF,TGTGCCAGCAGTTTTACGTTACACGGGAGTGGCCCAGATACGCAGTATTTT
TRBV5-6,.,TRBD1,TRBJ2-7,CASSRGQGPYEQYF,TGTGCCAGCAGCAGGGGACAGGGCCCTTACGAGCAGTACTTC
TRBV29-1,.,.,TRBJ2-1,CSVEGQGGSYNEQFF,TGCAGCGTTGAAGGGCAGGGGGGCTCCTACAATGAGCAGTTCTTC
TRBV20-1,.,.,TRBJ1-1,CRPGGGTEAFF,TGCAGGCCTGGGGGGGGCACCGAAGCTTTCTTT
TRBV21-1,.,.,TRBJ2-7,CASSKAYSCGSKLDEQYF,.
TRBV27,.,TRBD2,TRBJ2-7,CASSPSLADSSYEQYF,TGTGCCAGCAGCCCCAGCCTAGCGGATAGCTCCTACGAGCAGTACTTC
TRBV7-9,.,TRBD1,TRBJ2-4,CASSALTGMGNIQYF,TGTGCCAGCAGCGCCCTGACAGGGATGGGAAACATTCAGTACTTC
TRBV9,.,.,TRBJ1-4,CASSVQEKLFF,TGTGCCAGCAGCGTTCAGGAAAAACTGTTTTTT
TRBV5-1,.,TRBD2,TRBJ2-5,CASSPRSAGVGGQETQYF,TGCGCCAGCAGCCCTCGGTCAGCGGGAGTTGGAGGACAAGAGACCCAGTACTTC
TRBV6-6,.,.,TRBJ2-3,CASSRETDTQYF,TGTGCCAGCAGTCGAGAAACAGATACGCAGTATTTT
TRBV9,few,.,TRBJ2-5,CASSGAAGRQETQYF,TGTGCCAGCAGCGGGGCAGCCGGGAGACAAGAGACCCAGTACTTC
TRBV7-6,.,TRBD2,TRBJ2-3,CASSSGTSALTDTQYF,TGTGCCAGCAGTTCCGGGACTAGCGCGCTCACAGATACGCAGTATTTT
TRBV5-4,.,.,TRBJ1-1,CASSLIGRKAFF,TGTGCCAGCAGCTTAATTGGCAGAAAAGCTTTCTTT
TRBV6-5,.,.,TRBJ1-1,CASSFGRNTEAFF,TGTGCCAGCAGTTTTGGCCGGAACACTGAAGCTTTCTTT
TRBV6-1,.,TRBD1,TRBJ2-7,CASNPGQGTDEQYF,TGTGCCAGCAATCCCGGACAGGGGACGGACGAGCAGTACTTC
TRBV7-2,.,TRBD2,TRBJ2-1,CASSLRNAGGSDEQFF,TGTGCCAGCAGCTTAAGGAACGCGGGAGGCTCGGATGAGCAGTTCTTC
TRBV7-3,.,TRBD2,TRBJ2-7,CASSPGNIAGREQYF,TGTGCCAGCAGCCCAGGGAATATAGCGGGACGCGAGCAGTACTTC
TRBV4-3,.,TRBD2,TRBJ2-1,CASSQDRTSGRTPVQFF,TGCGCCAGCAGCCAAGATCGGACTAGCGGGAGAACTCCGGTGCAGTTCTTC
TRBV7-9,.,.,TRBJ1-1,CSSSLATPAHDTEAFF,TGTTCCAGCAGCTTAGCGACTCCAGCCCACGACACTGAAGCTTTCTTT
TRBV5-6,.,.,TRBJ2-7,CASSSGSSAYEQYF,TGTGCCAGCAGCTCGGGTAGCAGCGCCTACGAGCAGTACTTC